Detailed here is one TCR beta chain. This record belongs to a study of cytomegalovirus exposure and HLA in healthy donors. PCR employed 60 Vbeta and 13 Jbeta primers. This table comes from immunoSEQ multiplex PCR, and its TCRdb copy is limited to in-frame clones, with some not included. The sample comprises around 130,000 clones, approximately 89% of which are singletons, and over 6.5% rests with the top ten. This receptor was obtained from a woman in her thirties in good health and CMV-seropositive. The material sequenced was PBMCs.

The CDR3: CASSHPGTNYEQYF. The DNA of the CDR3 is TGTGCCAGCAGCCACCCCGGGACTAACTACGAGCAGTACTTC. The chain employs TRBV4-2 and TRBJ2-7; 7 nucleotides line up with TRBD2. Germline V lookup: CDR1 LGHNA, CDR2 YNFKEQ. J was trimmed by 3 bases and V by 3 bases; bases with no gene match: 5. The CDR3 spans 14 residues.